A single sample is the source of the 4 T cell receptor beta chains below, sequenced in a study of T cell responses to AZD1222 COVID-19 vaccine. Sequencing was performed with immunoSEQ multiplex PCR; in TCRdb, only in-frame clones are kept and a portion is missing. The sample has 120,000 or so clones; less than 95% are singletons. The specimen comprised peripheral blood, sampled on day 0 of AZD1222 vaccination. These TCRs come from an adult in good health.

The J gene is TRBJ2-1, the V gene TRBV5-1, with D uncertain. Per the germline V gene, CDR1 is SGHRS and CDR2 is YFSETQ. Deletions cut 2 bases from V and 7 bases from J, with 7 bases between. The CDR3 runs 12 residues. The CDR3 nucleotides read TGCGCCAGCAGCTTACGCGAGAATGAGCAGTTCTTC. Translation: CASSLRENEQFF.

V usage is TRBV9 and J usage is TRBJ1-2; 10 bases fit TRBD1. The germline gives CDR1 SGDLS, CDR2 YYNGEE. The CDR3 has 18 amino acids. Losses at the gene ends were 0 bases for V and 2 bases for J; bases not matched to a gene: 10. CDR3 sequence reads: CASSVAPIGTGANYGYTF. The CDR3 DNA is TGTGCCAGCAGCGTAGCTCCAATAGGGACAGGGGCGAACTATGGCTACACCTTC.

This chain uses TRBV4-3 with TRBJ2-1; TRBD2 aligns across 9 bases. With 5 bases clipped from V and 9 bases from J, the junction kept 8 bases outside the gene matches. Germline CDR1 LGHNA, CDR2 YSLEER. There are 14 residues in the CDR3. The CDR3 nucleotides read TGCGCCAGCAGCAGGACTAGCGCACAGGGTGAGCAGTTCTTC. As protein: CASSRTSAQGEQFF.

The chain uses TRBV11-3 and TRBJ2-7; D is ambiguous. The germline V and J ends were trimmed by 5 bases and 0 bases, with 17 bases remaining between them. CDR3 length: 16 residues. Germline assignment: CDR1 SGHNT and CDR2 YENEEA. CDR3 sequence reads: CASSARLEQSSYEQYF. In DNA, the CDR3 is TGTGCCAGCAGCGCGCGACTTGAGCAGAGCTCCTACGAGCAGTACTTC. The full variable domain, its missing parts supplied by reference TRBV11-3 and TRBJ2-7, is EAGVVQSPRYKIIEKKQPVAFWCNPISGHNTLYWYLQNLGQGPELLIRYENEEAVDDSQLPKDRFSAERLKGVDSTLKIQPAELGDSAVYLCASSARLEQSSYEQYFGPGTRLTVT.